This T cell receptor (beta chain) was retrieved from a study of metastatic and nonmetastatic thyroid tumors. Study-level background: Comparative analysis of repertoires was undertaken across blood and tumor or nodule tissue obtained from malignant and benign thyroid patients. Broader study findings: In both blood and tumor samples, TCR beta diversity was reported significantly higher for malignant than benign nodules.

In germline, CDR1 is KGHDR, CDR2 SFDVKD. V was pared by 5 bases and J by 2 bases, with 6 bases of the junction left unmatched. The CDR3 totals 15 residues. Per the study methods: Construction of a distant-metastasis classifier for papillary thyroid cancer relied on CDR3 differences across clinicopathological groups. TCRdb reassembled clones from the PCR reads with MiXCR. The V and J calls were not made by the authors but by TCRdb's processing. The sample lists approximately 26,000 clones; around 13% were seen once. Patients had received no treatment of any kind before thyroid surgery. This clone appeared many times. The target antigen is unknown.

The chain joins TRBV24-1 to TRBJ2-5, with TRBD1 matching over 8 bases. The TCR originated in a female donor with papillary thyroid cancer or a benign thyroid nodule (not recorded which). Some clones in this sample may be carry-over from other donors' samples. Source material: blood. The CDR3 DNA reads TGTGCCACCAGTGGGGCTAACAGGGGGCAAGAGACCCAGTACTTC. Translation gives CATSGANRGQETQYF.